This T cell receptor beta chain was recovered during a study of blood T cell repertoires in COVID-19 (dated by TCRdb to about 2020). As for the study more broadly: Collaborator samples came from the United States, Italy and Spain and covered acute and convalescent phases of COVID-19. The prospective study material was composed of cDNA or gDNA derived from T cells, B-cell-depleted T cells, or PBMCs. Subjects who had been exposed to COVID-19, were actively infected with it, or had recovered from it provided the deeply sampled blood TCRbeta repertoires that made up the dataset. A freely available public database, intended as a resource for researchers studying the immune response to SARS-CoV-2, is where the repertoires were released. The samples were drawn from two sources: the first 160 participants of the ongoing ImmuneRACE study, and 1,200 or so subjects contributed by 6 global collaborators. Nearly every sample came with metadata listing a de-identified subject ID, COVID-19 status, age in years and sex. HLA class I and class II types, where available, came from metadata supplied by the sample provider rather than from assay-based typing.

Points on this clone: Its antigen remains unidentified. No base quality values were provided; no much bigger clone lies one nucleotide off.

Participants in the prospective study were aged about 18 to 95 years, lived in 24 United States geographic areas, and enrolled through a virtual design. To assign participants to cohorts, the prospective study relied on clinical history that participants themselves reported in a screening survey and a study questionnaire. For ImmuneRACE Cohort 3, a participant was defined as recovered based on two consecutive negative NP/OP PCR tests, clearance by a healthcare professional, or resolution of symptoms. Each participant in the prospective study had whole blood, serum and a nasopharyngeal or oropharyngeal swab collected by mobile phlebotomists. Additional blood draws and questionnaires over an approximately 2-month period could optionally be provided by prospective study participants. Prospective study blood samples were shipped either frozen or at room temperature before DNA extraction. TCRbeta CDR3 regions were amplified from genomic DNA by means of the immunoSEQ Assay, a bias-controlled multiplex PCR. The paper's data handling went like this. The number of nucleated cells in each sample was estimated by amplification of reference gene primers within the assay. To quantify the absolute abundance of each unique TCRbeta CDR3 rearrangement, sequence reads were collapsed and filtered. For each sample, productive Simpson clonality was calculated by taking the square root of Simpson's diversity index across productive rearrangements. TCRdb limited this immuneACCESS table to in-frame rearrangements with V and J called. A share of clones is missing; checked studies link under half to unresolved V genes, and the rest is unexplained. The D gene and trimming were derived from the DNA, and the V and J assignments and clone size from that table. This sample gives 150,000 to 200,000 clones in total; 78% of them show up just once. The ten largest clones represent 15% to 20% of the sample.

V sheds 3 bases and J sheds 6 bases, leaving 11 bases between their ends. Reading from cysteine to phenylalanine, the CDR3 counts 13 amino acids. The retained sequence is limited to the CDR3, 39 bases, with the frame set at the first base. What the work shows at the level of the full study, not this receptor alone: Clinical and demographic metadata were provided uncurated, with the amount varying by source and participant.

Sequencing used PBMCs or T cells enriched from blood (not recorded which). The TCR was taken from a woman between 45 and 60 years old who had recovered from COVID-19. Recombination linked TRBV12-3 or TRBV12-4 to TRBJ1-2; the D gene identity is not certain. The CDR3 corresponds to CASSFLGVNGYTF. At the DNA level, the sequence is TGTGCCAGCAGTTTCCTGGGAGTCAATGGCTACACCTTC.